These T cell receptor beta chains were read from a single sample in a study of HIV-infected patients and healthy controls. Each CDR3 protein is one row after TCRdb ran MiXCR on the 5' RACE reads. The table records about 63,000 distinct CDR3 sequences, approximately 16% of them present only once. Sequenced: CD4+ T cells from blood. Receptors originate from a human donor in good health. The CDR3 runs from the conserved cysteine through the conserved F or W. The D gene is left open where the match is weak. Clone sizes are given selectively: once, few, many, or a class where the clone is expanded.

D gene | J gene | V gene | clone size | CDR3 length | CDR3 DNA | CDR3 protein
NA | TRBJ2-3 | TRBV12-3/TRBV12-4 | few | 15 | TGTGCCAGCCGCCTTTCCGATCGACCCACAGATACGCAGTATTTT | CASRLSDRPTDTQYF
NA | TRBJ2-5 | TRBV5-1 | NA | 14 | TGCGCCAGCAGCTTGGATCCCGGGGGTGAGACCCAGTACTTC | CASSLDPGGETQYF
NA | TRBJ2-5 | TRBV7-2 | few | 13 | TGTGCCAGCGGGGGTCGGGGGTTAAGGACCCAGTACTTC | CASGGRGLRTQYF
NA | TRBJ2-1 | TRBV7-2 | NA | 13 | TGTGCCAGCAGCTTAGCGCGGGACAATGAGCAGTTCTTC | CASSLARDNEQFF
NA | TRBJ1-2 | TRBV7-2 | NA | 17 | TGTGCCAGCAGCTTAGTAAGCGGTTTCGGGGCCCTCGGTGGCTACACCTTC | CASSLVSGFGALGGYTF
NA | TRBJ2-3 | TRBV6-2/TRBV6-3 | NA | 12 | TGTGCCAGCAGCACGCAGTTAGATACGCAGTATTTT | CASSTQLDTQYF
NA | TRBJ1-1 | TRBV7-2 | NA | 13 | TGTGCCAGCAGCCAGAGCATGACCACTGAAGCTTTCTTT | CASSQSMTTEAFF
NA | TRBJ1-1 | TRBV19 | NA | 14 | TGTGCCAGCGCCTCGGGGGGACCCAACACTGAAGCTTTCTTT | CASASGGPNTEAFF
NA | TRBJ2-1 | TRBV14 | few | 13 | TGTGCCAGCAGCCCTCCGGGGTACAATGAGCAGTTCTTC | CASSPPGYNEQFF
NA | TRBJ1-5 | TRBV4-2 | few | 15 | TGTGCCAGCAGCCAAGAAGGCGGAGGCAATCAGCCCCAGCATTTT | CASSQEGGGNQPQHF
TRBD2 | TRBJ2-7 | TRBV4-2 | NA | 18 | TGTGCCAGCAGCCAAGAAGGAAGCGGGAGGTCCTTTGGGTACGAGCAGTACTTC | CASSQEGSGRSFGYEQYF
NA | TRBJ2-1 | TRBV19 | NA | 11 | TGTGCCAGTAGTAACATCAATGAGCAGTTCTTC | CASSNINEQFF
NA | TRBJ1-1 | TRBV16 | NA | 15 | TGTGCCAGCAGCCCCGGGGGGCGGGCGAACACTGAAGCTTTCTTT | CASSPGGRANTEAFF
NA | TRBJ2-3 | TRBV10-2 | many | 14 | TGCGCCAGCAGTCGCCCCGGGAGCACAGATACGCAGTATTTT | CASSRPGSTDTQYF
TRBD1 | TRBJ2-1 | TRBV12-3/TRBV12-4 | NA | 18 | TGTGCCAGCACCCCTGGGGGGACAGGGGGGATCCGAATGGGTGAGCAGTTCTTC | CASTPGGTGGIRMGEQFF
TRBD1 | TRBJ1-4 | TRBV4-2 | NA | 18 | TGTGCCAGCAGCCCAGCTGGACAGGGGGTTCCAACTAATGAAAAACTGTTTTTT | CASSPAGQGVPTNEKLFF
NA | TRBJ2-7 | TRBV4-3 | NA | 10 | TGCGCCAGCACCTCCGACGAGCAGTACTTC | CASTSDEQYF
NA | TRBJ1-1 | TRBV7-2 | NA | 14 | TGTGCCAGCAGCCCAGTGCTCGAGGGACGCAAAGCTTTCTTT | CASSPVLEGRKAFF
NA | TRBJ1-5 | TRBV6-2/TRBV6-3 | NA | 15 | TGTGCCAGCAGTGGGTACAGGGTCGCCAATCAGCCCCAGCATTTT | CASSGYRVANQPQHF
NA | TRBJ2-7 | TRBV28 | many | 16 | TGTGCCAGCAGTGCCCCCGGACAGAGTAGCTCCTACGAGCAGTACTTC | CASSAPGQSSSYEQYF
NA | TRBJ1-3 | TRBV14 | NA | 14 | TGTGCCAGCAGCCAAGGGGGCAGGCGGGACACCATATATTTT | CASSQGGRRDTIYF
NA | TRBJ2-1 | TRBV29-1 | NA | 16 | TGCAGCGTTGAACGGGTTAGCCAAAGCTCCTACAATGAGCAGTTCTTC | CSVERVSQSSYNEQFF
TRBD1 | TRBJ1-5 | TRBV20-1 | NA | 14 | TGCAGTGCCAGGACAGGGTTCGTCCATCAGCCCCAGCATTTT | CSARTGFVHQPQHF
NA | TRBJ2-2 | TRBV7-9 | few | 17 | TGTGCCAGCAGCTTACGACACAGGGCCGGCAACACCGGGGAGCTGTTTTTT | CASSLRHRAGNTGELFF
NA | TRBJ2-1 | TRBV2 | NA | 14 | TGTGCCAGCAGTTCCGGGACAAATTACAATGAGCAGTTCTTC | CASSSGTNYNEQFF
NA | TRBJ2-7 | TRBV30 | NA | 12 | TGTGCCTGGAGTGTAGCCGGGTACGAGCAGTACTTC | CAWSVAGYEQYF
NA | TRBJ1-1 | TRBV7-9 | few | 12 | TGTGCCATCCACAGGGAGGGCACTGAAGCTTTCTTT | CAIHREGTEAFF
NA | TRBJ2-7 | TRBV12-3/TRBV12-4 | NA | 12 | TGTGCCAGCAGCACCAACCGCTACGAGCAGTACTTC | CASSTNRYEQYF
TRBD1 | TRBJ1-6 | TRBV3-1 | NA | 17 | TGTGCCAGCAGCCAGGGACAGGGGAGCTCCTATAATTCACCCCTCCACTTT | CASSQGQGSSYNSPLHF
TRBD1 | TRBJ2-1 | TRBV24-1 | few | 16 | TGTGCCACCAGTGACCACAGGACAGGGCACTACAATGAGCAGTTCTTC | CATSDHRTGHYNEQFF
TRBD1 | TRBJ2-7 | TRBV18 | NA | 16 | TGTGCCAGCTCACCACCATTACAGGGGTTCTCCTACGAGCAGTACTTC | CASSPPLQGFSYEQYF
NA | TRBJ2-7 | TRBV29-1 | NA | 14 | TGCAGCGTTGAAGAGGGGGGAGGCCGTTACGAGCAGTACTTC | CSVEEGGGRYEQYF
NA | TRBJ2-1 | TRBV20-1 | NA | 14 | TGCAGTGCTAGCATTTATTCGCTAGCGCATGAGCAGTTCTTC | CSASIYSLAHEQFF
NA | TRBJ2-2 | TRBV7-3 | few | 15 | TGTGCCAGCAGCCCAAGGACCCAGAACACCGGGGAGCTGTTTTTT | CASSPRTQNTGELFF
NA | TRBJ2-1 | TRBV7-2 | few | 12 | TGTGCCAGCAGCTTAGGCGGTACTGAGCAGTTCTTC | CASSLGGTEQFF
TRBD1 | TRBJ1-5 | TRBV28 | many | 13 | TGTGCCAGCAGCTCACCCCCGGGACAGGGGGGACTTTTT | CASSSPPGQGGLF
NA | TRBJ2-7 | TRBV7-2 | NA | 14 | TGTGCCAGCAGCTTAGTCGGGGGCTCGGGCGAGCAGTACTTC | CASSLVGGSGEQYF
NA | TRBJ1-3 | TRBV27 | NA | 17 | TGTGCCAGCAGTTCTTCCCGGGGGCAGCTGTCTGGAAACACCATATATTTT | CASSSSRGQLSGNTIYF
TRBD1 | TRBJ1-3 | TRBV14 | few | 13 | TGTGCCAGCAGCCCGGGACAGGGTCACACCATATATTTT | CASSPGQGHTIYF
NA | TRBJ1-2 | TRBV12-3/TRBV12-4 | few | 13 | TGTGCCAGCTGTCAGCGGGAGGAGTATGGCTACACCTTC | CASCQREEYGYTF